These T cell receptor beta chains were read from a single sample in a study of cytomegalovirus exposure and HLA in healthy donors. The protocol was immunoSEQ multiplex PCR, while the TCRdb copy is restricted to in-frame clones and leaves out a portion. Among tens of thousands of clones listed, roughly 73% were seen once. Sequencing was performed on PBMCs. Receptor source: a male donor in good health and CMV-seropositive. Both conserved end residues are part of each CDR3. D genes are given only for firm matches. The size of a clone is reported for some rows only, either as once, few or many, or as a class for expanded clones.

j_call d_call clone_size v_call cdr3_nt cdr3_aa
TRBJ2-1 TRBD1 once TRBV2 TGTGCCACTGGACAGGGTTGGGATGAGCAGTTCTTC CATGQGWDEQFF
TRBJ1-4 TRBD1 . TRBV6-1 TGTGCCAGCACCGGACAGGGGTGGTGGGAAAAACTGTTTTTT CASTGQGWWEKLFF
TRBJ2-5 TRBD1 . TRBV15 TGTGCCACCAGCGGCCCAGGGGGCTGGGAGCAGTACTTC CATSGPGGWEQYF
TRBJ2-1 TRBD2 . TRBV5-1 TGCGCCAGCAGTCCACCCGGGGGGTTCTACAATGAGCAGTTCTTC CASSPPGGFYNEQFF
TRBJ2-5 TRBD2 . TRBV15 TGTGCCACCAGAAGTTTAGCGGGGGGGATAGAGACCCAGTACTTC CATRSLAGGIETQYF
TRBJ2-3 . once TRBV5-1 TGCGCCAGCAGCTCCGGGGGGCCCACCACAGATACGCAGTATTTT CASSSGGPTTDTQYF
TRBJ2-7 TRBD2 . TRBV7-8 TGTGCCAGCAGCTTAGGGGGGGGACTAGATTACGAGCAGTACTTC CASSLGGGLDYEQYF
TRBJ2-7 . once TRBV28 TGTGCCAGCAGTTTACTGGTCGACAGGACCTACGAGCAGTACTTC CASSLLVDRTYEQYF
TRBJ2-6 . . TRBV14 TGTGCCAGCAGCCAAGAGAGGCTTGGGGCCAACGTCCTGACTTTC CASSQERLGANVLTF
TRBJ1-1 TRBD1 . TRBV7-9 TGTGCCAGCAGCCCGCGGGACAGGGTGAACACTGAAGCTTTCTTT CASSPRDRVNTEAFF
TRBJ1-4 . . TRBV7-9 TGTGCCAGCAGCTTTCGGTTTTCTGAAAAACTGTTTTTT CASSFRFSEKLFF
TRBJ2-5 TRBD2 . TRBV11-2 TGTGCCAGCAGCAGGCGGGGGGCCCAAGAGACCCAGTACTTC CASSRRGAQETQYF
TRBJ2-3 . once TRBV7-8 TGTGCCAGCAGCTTAAGGGGGGAGGGCTCAAGCACAGATACGCAGTATTTT CASSLRGEGSSTDTQYF
TRBJ1-2 TRBD1 . TRBV28 TGTGCCAGCAGTTCTCCAGGGGGCAGCAACTATGGCTACACCTTC CASSSPGGSNYGYTF
TRBJ2-3 . once TRBV19 TGTGCCAGTAGTATAGTTAATCGGGTAGATACGCAGTATTTT CASSIVNRVDTQYF
TRBJ1-4 . . TRBV28 TGTGCTTGGGGGGGGATCGAAAAACTGTTTTTT CAWGGIEKLFF
TRBJ2-7 TRBD1 . TRBV20-1 TGCAGTGCTCGGACAGGTATGGGGCAGTACTTC CSARTGMGQYF
TRBJ2-1 . . TRBV5-1 TGCGCCAGCAGCTTGGAATCAGTGGCCTTCAATGAGCAGTTCTTC CASSLESVAFNEQFF
TRBJ1-1 . . TRBV2 TGTGCCTTAGTTCAGCGGAACACTGAAGCTTTCTTT CALVQRNTEAFF
TRBJ2-2 . . TRBV7-9 TGTGCCAGCAGCCCCGGGACAACTTCCCACGCGAACACCGGGGAGCTGTTTTTT CASSPGTTSHANTGELFF
TRBJ2-7 . . TRBV6-5 TGTGCCGGCAGCAGGGACACCTTGAGCTACGAGCAGTACTTC CAGSRDTLSYEQYF
TRBJ2-7 TRBD2 . TRBV28 TGTGCCAGCACTCCCCCGGGGGGTGTGGGCGAGCAGTACTTC CASTPPGGVGEQYF
TRBJ2-7 TRBD1 once TRBV5-1 TGCGCCAGCAGCTTGTCGGGGGACAGGTTTGACGAGCAGTACTTC CASSLSGDRFDEQYF
TRBJ1-2 . . TRBV19 TGTGCCAGTATGGGAGGTACCTCATATGGCTACACCTTC CASMGGTSYGYTF
TRBJ2-5 TRBD2 . TRBV5-1 TGCGCCAGCAGCTTGGTCCCAGCGGGGGCGGAGACCCAGTACTTC CASSLVPAGAETQYF
TRBJ1-1 TRBD1 . TRBV15 TGTGCCGCCCAGGGGGCGCGGGACACTGAAGCTTTCTTT CAAQGARDTEAFF
TRBJ2-7 . . TRBV21-1 TGTGCCAGCAGCCAAAAACCGCCAAGTCTGGGACTCGAGCAGTACTTC CASSQKPPSLGLEQYF
TRBJ1-1 . . TRBV6-1 TGTGCCAGCAGTGAACGGGATAACACTGAAGCTTTCTTT CASSERDNTEAFF
TRBJ2-7 . . TRBV7-8 TGTGCCAGCAGCACCGGGACTTACGAGCAGTACTTC CASSTGTYEQYF
TRBJ1-2 TRBD1 . TRBV19 TGTGCCAGTAGTATTTCCCGGGACAGGGTGGACACCTTC CASSISRDRVDTF
TRBJ2-5 TRBD1 . TRBV28 TGTGCCAGCAGGACCCCGGGACAGGGGGGAATGGGCCAGTACTTC CASRTPGQGGMGQYF
TRBJ1-5 . few TRBV5-1 TGCGCCAGCAGCGTGGACAGTGGCAATCAGCCCCAGCATTTT CASSVDSGNQPQHF
TRBJ2-5 TRBD1 . TRBV7-9 TGTGCCAGCAGTGGACAGGGTAGGGGGGAGACCCAGTACTTC CASSGQGRGETQYF
TRBJ1-1 . . TRBV6-6 TGTGCCAGCAGTTACCCCGCCGGAGGCACTGAAGCTTTCTTT CASSYPAGGTEAFF
TRBJ2-7 TRBD1 once TRBV6-1 TGTGCCAGCAGTGAATACGGGGACAGGACCCTGTACGAGCAGTACTTC CASSEYGDRTLYEQYF
TRBJ2-5 TRBD2 . TRBV5-1 TGCGCCAGCAGCACACTAGCGGGGCAAGAGACCCAGTACTTC CASSTLAGQETQYF
TRBJ2-3 . . TRBV11-2 TGTGCCAGCAGCTATCCCAGGTTGCGAACAGATACGCAGTATTTT CASSYPRLRTDTQYF
TRBJ1-1 TRBD1 . TRBV7-9 TGTGCCAGCAACATCGACAGGGAAGACACTGAAGCTTTCTTT CASNIDREDTEAFF
TRBJ1-1 . few TRBV6-5 TGTGCCAGCAGTTACGCGGAACTAAGCACTGAAGCTTTCTTT CASSYAELSTEAFF
TRBJ2-7 TRBD1 . TRBV5-5 TGTGCCAGCAGCTCAACCGGACAGGGAGGCGACGAGCAGTACTTC CASSSTGQGGDEQYF
TRBJ1-6 . . TRBV2 TGTGCCACCACAAATCCACTCCAGACACTTAATTCACCCCTCCACTTT CATTNPLQTLNSPLHF
TRBJ2-2 . . TRBV29-1 TGCAGCGTTGTAGCAGCGGCCGGGGAGCTGTTTTTT CSVVAAAGELFF
TRBJ1-1 . . TRBV7-2 TGTGCCAGCAGCTTAGATCTAGGTGGTAGCACTGAAGCTTTCTTT CASSLDLGGSTEAFF
TRBJ1-2 TRBD1 . TRBV19 TGTGCCAGTAGTATTGGGACAGGGGATGGCTACACCTTC CASSIGTGDGYTF
TRBJ2-5 TRBD1 . TRBV7-9 TGTGCCAGCAGCTTATCAGGGGGCGAAGAGACCCAGTACTTC CASSLSGGEETQYF